A single sample is the source of the 16 T cell receptor beta chains below, sequenced in a study of Graves' ophthalmopathy and Graves' hyperthyroidism. Amplification from RNA transcripts yielded the TCR beta CDR3 regions. The first round was an RT-PCR with HTBI primers, and the second round was a multiplex PCR. Each CDR3 protein gets one entry after TCRdb re-called the multiplex PCR reads with MiXCR. The table records around 660,000 distinct CDR3 sequences, roughly two fifths of them present only once. The sample consisted of peripheral blood. These receptors all stem from an adult man with Graves' ophthalmopathy.

J is TRBJ1-5 and V is TRBV19; D is ambiguous. This CDR3 is built from 13 residues. The germline gives CDR1 LNHDA, CDR2 SQIVND (reference sequence). Trimming removed 7 bases from V and 9 bases from J, with 16 bases in between. The CDR3 sequence: CASISGRGRPQHF. In DNA, the CDR3 is TGTGCCAGTATATCGGGTCGCGGTCGGCCCCAGCATTTT.

The genes are TRBV25-1 and TRBJ2-5; TRBD1 aligns across 7 bases. CDR1 MGHDK and CDR2 SYGVNS come from the germline V gene. Trimming removed 4 bases from V and 4 bases from J; junction bases left unmatched: 9. The CDR3 has 15 amino acids. Written as DNA, the CDR3 is TGTGCCAGCAGTGCCAACCGACAGGGCCGAGAGACCCAGTACTTC. Residues: CASSANRQGRETQYF.

Comment on this clonotype: Since a much larger clone is just one base distant, this may be a read error. Since no conserved phenylalanine or tryptophan closes the CDR3, a read error is the likely cause. The chain is built from TRBV6-5 and TRBJ1-2; D call uncertain. CDR3 size: 13 residues. CDR1 and CDR2 (germline): MNHEY, SVGAGI. Trimming left V 2 bases short and J 5 bases short, with 9 bases between. CDR3 loop: CASSYVQIYGYTL. CDR3 DNA sequence: TGTGCCAGCAGTTACGTCCAGATATATGGCTACACCCTC.

The chain uses TRBV29-1 and TRBJ2-7, with a tentative D call TRBD2 (5 bases). The germline V gene encodes CDR1 SQVTM and CDR2 ANQGSEA. CDR3 length equals 12 residues. Deletions cut 5 bases from V and 4 bases from J, with 12 bases between. The CDR3 bases are TGCAGCGTTCTAGGAAGCGGTTACGAGCAGTACTTC. It encodes CSVLGSGYEQYF.

This clonotype was detected only a few times. The V and J genes are TRBV10-3 and TRBJ2-3; 7 bases fit TRBD1. Germline CDR1 is ENHRY and CDR2 is SYGVKD. The CDR3 extends over 14 amino acids. Losses at the gene ends were 11 bases for V and 4 bases for J; bases not matched to a gene: 12. The CDR3 region is CAVAGTDNSDTQYF. The CDR3 region has the DNA TGTGCCGTCGCCGGGACAGACAATTCAGATACGCAGTATTTT.

This clonotype was observed at least ten times. The chain employs TRBV7-2 and TRBJ2-2; tentatively, D is TRBD2 (6 bases). Germline values: CDR1 SGHTA, CDR2 FQGNSA. V lost 2 bases, J lost 4 bases, and 11 bases lay in between. This CDR3 has 15 amino acids. CDR3 nucleotide sequence: TGTGCCAGCAGCTTACGACTGGGGGGCACCGGGGAGCTGTTTTTT. Encoded protein: CASSLRLGGTGELFF. Supplemented by reference TRBV7-2 and TRBJ2-2, the full variable domain reads GAGVSQSPSNKVTEKGKDVELRCDPISGHTALYWYRQSLGQGLEFLIYFQGNSAPDKSGLPSDRFSAERTGGSVSTLTIQRTQQEDSAVYLCASSLRLGGTGELFFGEGSRLTVL.

This clonotype was seen only a few times. The CDR3 loop is CASSKPARDRIATNEKLFF. The CDR3 nucleotides are TGTGCCAGCAGCAAACCAGCCCGGGACAGGATTGCAACTAATGAAAAACTGTTTTTT. This chain uses TRBV7-2 with TRBJ1-4; 8 positions agree with TRBD1. The germline V gene encodes CDR1 SGHTA and CDR2 FQGNSA. The CDR3 length is 19 residues. V was pared by 5 bases and J by 0 bases, with 14 bases of the junction left unmatched.

This clonotype was detected ten times or more. The rearrangement uses TRBV7-9 and TRBJ1-2; D ambiguous. V was cut by 6 bases and J by 4 bases, with 12 bases left in between. The CDR3 length is 13 residues. Germline V gene data show CDR1 as SEHNR and CDR2 as FQNEAQ (reference sequence). The chain's CDR3 is CASREGGRYGYTF. In DNA, the CDR3 is TGTGCCAGCAGAGAGGGCGGGCGCTATGGCTACACCTTC.

The sample holds many counts of this clonotype. The gene calls are TRBV15 and TRBJ2-5; perhaps TRBD2 as D (7 bases). Germline lookup yields CDR1 LNHNV and CDR2 YYDKDF (reference sequence). V lost 0 bases, J lost 5 bases, and 16 bases lay in between. CDR3 length: 16 residues. In DNA, the CDR3 is TGTGCCACCAGCAGAGAGGGGGGGGGGCCCCGGGAGACCCAGTACTTC. It encodes CATSREGGGPRETQYF.

Details on this clonotype: Because it lacks the conserved phenylalanine or tryptophan at the end, this CDR3 is likely a read error. It is unclear where the CDR3 begins or ends on the DNA, so no DNA is shown, and the CDR3 is as TCRdb lists it. This chain's CDR3 is CATSGRDSFY. The rearrangement uses TRBV24-1 and TRBJ1-1; no DNA check was done on the table's D call, TRBD1. Germline V gene data show CDR1 as KGHDR and CDR2 as SFDVKD. The length of the CDR3 is 10 amino acids, counting both ends.

The sample holds many counts of this clonotype. The chain couples TRBV29-1 to TRBJ2-5; 8 bases align to TRBD2. V dropped 3 bases and J dropped 5; count of bases not matched to a gene: 8. Germline V CDR1 and CDR2: SQVTM, ANQGSEA. This CDR3 comprises 14 residues. This CDR3 is CSVEPGGRGETQYF. The CDR3 DNA follows: TGCAGCGTTGAGCCGGGGGGGCGCGGGGAGACCCAGTACTTC.

Concerning this clonotype: At one end, the junction sequence differs from germline, possibly due to a read error. The gene calls are TRBV2 and TRBJ2-2; D possibly uses TRBD1 or TRBD2 (5 bases each). CDR1 is SNHLY, CDR2 FYNNEI, per germline. The CDR3 is 9 residues long. CDR3 coding DNA: TGTGCCAGCAGTGAAGAGAGGGGTTTT. Translated: CASSEERGF.

Comments on this clonotype: This may arise from a read error, as a much more abundant clone is one base away. This is likely a read error, given that the CDR3 carries no conserved phenylalanine or tryptophan at its end. The chain recombines TRBV5-4 with TRBJ1-4; 7 bases match TRBD1. The CDR3 contains 14 residues. Germline CDR1 reads SGHNT; CDR2 reads YYREEE (reference sequence). After removal of 4 bases from V and 8 bases from J, the junction contained 8 bases not matched to a gene. CDR3 loop: CASSVAGGTEKLFS. In nucleotides, the CDR3 is TGTGCCAGCAGCGTCGCAGGGGGGACGGAAAAACTGTTTTCT.

The gene calls are TRBV20-1 and TRBJ2-2; weak D call: TRBD1 (7 bases). Germline CDR1 DFQATT, CDR2 SNEGSKA (reference sequence). Between the trimmed V and J ends, which lost 0 bases and 5 bases, there was a span of 13 bases. The CDR3 sequence is 15 residues long. Written as DNA, the CDR3 is TGCAGTGCTAGAGATGACAGGGCGGGGACCGGGGAGCTGTTTTTT. It encodes CSARDDRAGTGELFF.

This clonotype showed up many times. CDR3 sequence reads: CASRYRGVPRRGQPQHF. The CDR3 nucleotides are TGTGCCAGCAGATACCGTGGAGTCCCCCGAAGAGGTCAGCCCCAGCATTTT. The chain recombines TRBV25-1 with TRBJ1-5; D remains ambiguous. V shed 6 bases and J shed 6 bases, with 24 bases lying between them. CDR3 length: 17 residues. Germline values: CDR1 MGHDK, CDR2 SYGVNS.

The chain has TRBV10-3 and TRBJ2-7, with a tentative D call TRBD1 (5 bases). V was cut by 3 bases and J by 6 bases, with 12 bases left in between. CDR3 length equals 13 residues. Per germline, CDR1 ENHRY and CDR2 SYGVKD. In DNA, the CDR3 is TGTGCCATCAGTGAAGGGGCGATGACCGAGCAGTACTTC. Protein: CAISEGAMTEQYF.